These 9 T cell receptor beta chains share one sample of origin, sequenced in a study of T-cell reconstitution after alpha-beta-depleted transplantation in children. Unique molecular identifiers tagged the TCRbeta library. TCRdb passed the PCR reads through MiXCR, listing each CDR3 protein once. There are roughly 340,000 distinct CDR3 sequences in the sample; around 15% occur only once, and roughly 40% lies in the top ten. The sequenced sample was PBMCs, mostly from graft donor cells, obtained 360 days after TCRalphabeta/CD19-depleted stem cell transplant. All receptors derive from a male patient aged 2-15 years who had a stem cell transplant for acute lymphoblastic leukemia, so the T cells may come from the graft donor.

This clonotype was seen a few times. J is TRBJ1-5 and V is TRBV7-2; TRBD1 agrees at 7 bases. V trimming: 3 bases; J trimming: 4 bases; junction bases outside the gene matches: 6. CDR1 is SGHTA and CDR2 is FQGNSA in the germline V gene. The CDR3 spans 15 residues. CDR3 amino acids: CASSFQGGPNQPQHF. CDR3 nucleotides: TGTGCCAGCAGCTTTCAGGGGGGCCCTAATCAGCCCCAGCATTTT.

Note on this clonotype: Its ends do not fully match the called genes, so a read error is possible. The chain is built from TRBV7-7 and TRBJ1-5; 7 nucleotides agree with TRBD1. The CDR3 runs to 19 residues. In germline, CDR1 is SSHAT, CDR2 FNYEAQ (reference sequence). The CDR3 spells CASSLVRPDRVRSNQPQHF. CDR3 bases: TGTGCTAGCAGCTTAGTTCGACCTGACAGGGTCCGGAGCAATCAGCCCCAGCATTTT.

The rearrangement uses TRBV9 and TRBJ1-6; TRBD1 might be the D (5 bases). CDR3 length: 13 amino acids. CDR1 is SGDLS and CDR2 is YYNGEE in the germline V gene. V was shortened by 5 bases and J by 8 bases, with 11 bases between the two germline ends. The CDR3 sequence: CASRAGQDSPLHF. CDR3 sequence (DNA): TGTGCCAGCAGAGCAGGGCAGGATTCACCCCTCCACTTT.

This clonotype was found many times. The junction departs from the called germline gene at one end, perhaps through a read error. The CDR3 sequence: CSVEDEMNTEAFF. The DNA for the CDR3 is TGCAGCGTCGAAGACGAAATGAACACTGAAGCTTTCTTT. The chain carries TRBV29-1 and TRBJ1-1; D remains unclear. The CDR3 has 13 amino acids. Germline V CDR1 and CDR2: SQVTM, ANQGSEA.

The chain employs TRBV7-9 and TRBJ2-7, with 7 bases identical to TRBD1. This CDR3 contains 16 residues. Losses at the gene ends were 5 bases for V and 2 bases for J; bases not matched to a gene: 12. CDR1 SEHNR and CDR2 FQNEAQ come from the germline V gene (reference sequence). In DNA, the CDR3 is TGTGCCAGCAGCCTAGGCCCCCGGACAGGAACCTACGAGCAGTACTTC. Protein product: CASSLGPRTGTYEQYF.

Points on this clonotype: The CDR3 does not close with the conserved phenylalanine or tryptophan, likely indicating a read error. J is TRBJ2-7 and V is TRBV7-2; D is undetermined. The germline V and J ends were trimmed by 2 bases and 2 bases, with 4 bases remaining between them. Per germline, CDR1 SGHTA and CDR2 FQGNSA. The CDR3 consists of 12 residues. The CDR3: CASSLRAYEQYL. The CDR3 DNA reads TGTGCCAGCAGCTTAAGGGCCTACGAGCAGTACCTC.

The chain recombines TRBV11-2 with TRBJ2-5; 7 bases line up with TRBD1. CDR1 is SGHAT, CDR2 FQNNGV, per germline. With V trimmed by 1 base and J by 2 bases, 10 bases remained unmatched. This CDR3 region has 17 residues. Here the CDR3 reads CASSLAKGTAWQETQYF. The CDR3 DNA is TGTGCCAGCAGCTTAGCCAAAGGGACAGCGTGGCAAGAGACCCAGTACTTC.

This clonotype was observed a few times. The chain couples TRBV18 to TRBJ2-3; 10 nucleotides agree with TRBD1. This CDR3 contains 15 residues. The ends lost 3 bases at V and 3 bases at J; junction bases unmatched: 3. Germline CDR1 KGHSH, CDR2 LQKENI. The CDR3 DNA sequence: TGTGCCAGCTCACCTTCGGGACAGGGGACAGATACGCAGTATTTT. It is translated as CASSPSGQGTDTQYF.

This clonotype was counted a few times. The V gene is TRBV20-1, the J gene TRBJ1-5; D is uncertain. The CDR3 contains 14 residues. V was shortened by 0 bases and J by 1 base, with 7 bases between the two germline ends. Germline CDR1 DFQATT, CDR2 SNEGSKA (reference sequence). The CDR3 loop reads CSAREGYSNQPQHF. The DNA of the CDR3 is TGCAGTGCTAGAGAAGGATACAGCAATCAGCCCCAGCATTTT.